This TCR beta chain comes out of a study of blood T cell repertoires in COVID-19. Using immunoSEQ multiplex PCR, the repertoire was profiled, and TCRdb retains in-frame clones only, with some absent. Of fewer than 200,000 clones in the sample, 88% were seen once. With 3 bases clipped from V and 3 bases from J, the junction kept 2 bases outside the gene matches. This CDR3 comprises 14 residues. Germline V gene data show CDR1 as KGHDR and CDR2 as SFDVKD. The sample consisted of PBMCs or T cells enriched from blood (not recorded which). The receptor was derived from a woman under 30 who had recovered from COVID-19. The rearrangement uses TRBV24-1 and TRBJ1-2, with 8 bases matching TRBD1. The CDR3 DNA reads as TGTGCCACCAGTGATGTGGGACAGGACTATGGCTACACCTTC. Encoded protein: CATSDVGQDYGYTF.